These 20 T cell receptor beta chains share one sample of origin, sequenced in a study of control samples from healthy donors and cancer patients. The method was immunoSEQ multiplex PCR; TCRdb's version includes in-frame clones alone and lacks a portion of them. Here the sample spans approximately 27,000 clones, about 82% being singletons. Specimen: PBMCs. The receptor set was obtained from a woman aged 60-70 years with head and neck cancer.

V is TRBV3-1 (or the pseudogene TRBV3-2) and J is TRBJ1-5, with 7 bases that match TRBD1. With 3 bases clipped from V and 1 base from J, the junction kept 0 bases outside the gene matches. Germline CDR1 is LGHDT and CDR2 is YNNKEL (reference sequence). The CDR3 has 14 residues. In nucleotides, the CDR3 is TGTGCCAGCAGCCAGACAGGGAGCAATCAGCCCCAGCATTTT. The encoded protein is CASSQTGSNQPQHF.

Here the CDR3 reads CATSIPGQGKTGELFF. Written as DNA, the CDR3 is TGTGCCACCAGTATCCCCGGACAGGGGAAAACCGGGGAGCTGTTTTTT. This sequence joins TRBV24-1 and TRBJ2-2; TRBD1 matches at 9 bases. With V trimmed by 6 bases and J by 5 bases, 9 bases remained unmatched. Germline V lookup: CDR1 KGHDR, CDR2 SFDVKD. The CDR3 runs to 16 residues.

The J gene is TRBJ1-1, the V gene TRBV4-2; 9 bases are shared with TRBD1. Germline assignment: CDR1 LGHNA and CDR2 YNFKEQ. With V trimmed by 4 bases and J by 3 bases, 6 bases remained unmatched. The CDR3 length is 15 residues. The CDR3 region is CASSRGDREDTEAFF. The DNA of the CDR3 is TGTGCCAGCAGCCGAGGGGACAGGGAAGACACTGAAGCTTTCTTT.

The V and J genes are TRBV5-3 and TRBJ1-5; maybe TRBD1 (5 bases). TRBV5-3 is labeled an ORF, and its function is uncertain. Trimming left V 4 bases short and J 3 bases short, with 14 bases between. The CDR3 is 15 amino acids. In DNA, the CDR3 is TGTGCCAGAAGCCCCGGGGACGGCTTCAATCAGCCCCAGCATTTT. Its translation: CARSPGDGFNQPQHF.

In its sample, this clone was seen once. For the CDR3, the DNA is TGTGCCAGCAGCGCGGACAGCACCGGGGAGCTGTTTTTT. This sequence encodes CASSADSTGELFF. The chain employs TRBV12-3 or TRBV12-4 and TRBJ2-2; tentatively, D is TRBD1 (6 bases). The CDR3 extends over 13 amino acids. V lost 6 bases to trimming and J lost 4 bases, with 9 bases between them.

The chain combines TRBV18 with TRBJ1-5; 9 bases match TRBD1. Per the germline V gene, CDR1 is KGHSH and CDR2 is LQKENI. Trimming cost V 4 bases and J 5 bases; bases outside gene matches: 9. This CDR3 is built from 16 residues. The CDR3 DNA sequence: TGTGCCAGCTCACTTTATCCGACAGGGGGATATCAGCCCCAGCATTTT. Translated, it gives CASSLYPTGGYQPQHF.

The chain joins TRBV11-3 to TRBJ2-1; the D gene is possibly TRBD2 (6 bases). The ends were cut back, 0 bases at V and 7 bases at J, with 19 bases in the middle. Germline CDR1 and CDR2: SGHNT and YENEEA. The CDR3 is 17 amino acids. CDR3 in amino acids: CASSLDWAGSGSNEQFF. Written as DNA, the CDR3 is TGTGCCAGCAGCTTAGATTGGGCGGGATCAGGGTCTAATGAGCAGTTCTTC.

This clone was detected once. The chain combines TRBV9 with TRBJ2-5; 8 bases are a match to TRBD2. The CDR3 is 15 residues long. V lost 0 bases, J lost 1 base, and 2 bases stayed unmatched. Germline V gives CDR1 SGDLS, CDR2 YYNGEE. In DNA, the CDR3 is TGTGCCAGCAGCGTAGGAGGGACTAGCCAAGAGACCCAGTACTTC. Translating it yields CASSVGGTSQETQYF.

Remarks on this clone: Distinct nucleotide sequences in the sample also encode this CDR3. The chain couples TRBV20-1 to TRBJ2-7; D possibly corresponds to TRBD2 (6 bases). This CDR3 spans 11 amino acids. CDR1 is DFQATT and CDR2 is SNEGSKA in the germline V gene (reference sequence). Trimming took off 6 bases at V and 2 bases at J, with 8 bases between the two ends. CDR3 DNA: TGCAGTGCCCGGACTACCTACGAGCAGTACTTC. Its translation: CSARTTYEQYF.

The chain combines TRBV7-6 with TRBJ2-2; 7 bases are a match to TRBD1. This CDR3 contains 16 residues. Germline assignment: CDR1 SGHVS and CDR2 FNYEAQ. Germline trimming cut 2 bases from V and 3 bases from J; bases unmatched to any gene: 6. CDR3 bases: TGTGCCAGCAGCTTAAGAGGGGGCGCGGACACCGGGGAGCTGTTTTTT. Translated, it gives CASSLRGGADTGELFF.

The rearrangement links TRBV12-3 or TRBV12-4 to TRBJ1-6; D is possibly TRBD1 (6 bases). V was pared by 8 bases and J by 9 bases, with 14 bases between. This CDR3 has 13 residues. The chain's CDR3 is CASQSGGASPLHF. In nucleotides, the CDR3 is TGTGCCAGCCAGTCTGGGGGCGCTTCACCCCTCCACTTT.

This clone was recorded once. The chain uses TRBV5-4 and TRBJ1-1, with D uncertain. Germline V gene sequence: CDR1 SGHNT, CDR2 YYREEE (reference sequence). There are 14 residues in the CDR3. Trimming stripped 2 bases from V and 1 base from J, with 9 bases between. CDR3 nucleotides: TGTGCCAGCAGCTTCATTGGCCCGAACACTGAAGCTTTCTTT. Translated: CASSFIGPNTEAFF.

V usage is TRBV6-5 and J usage is TRBJ1-2, with TRBD1 matching over 8 bases. Germline V CDR1 and CDR2: MNHEY, SVGAGI. Trimming at V came to 8 bases and at J to 6 bases, leaving 5 bases not matched to a gene. The CDR3 extends over 12 amino acids. The CDR3 nucleotides are TGTGCCAGCGGGACAGGTTGGGATGGCTACACCTTC. Amino acids: CASGTGWDGYTF.

V is TRBV27 and J is TRBJ2-5; TRBD2 agrees at 13 bases. The CDR3 has 16 residues. Germline CDR1 is MNHEY and CDR2 is SMNVEV (reference sequence). After removal of 6 bases from V and 5 bases from J, the junction contained 9 bases not matched to a gene. CDR3 DNA sequence: TGTGCCAGCAGGACTAGCGGGGGGTATGAATGGGAGACCCAGTACTTC. Its protein is CASRTSGGYEWETQYF.

The J gene is TRBJ1-1, the V gene TRBV7-4; possible D gene TRBD1, 6 bases. Trimming took off 5 bases at V and 2 bases at J, with 21 bases between the two ends. This CDR3 comprises 17 residues. Germline CDR1 and CDR2: SGHVT and SQSDAQ. CDR3 in DNA: TGTGCCAGCAGCACCACCGAAACCAGGGGACACAACACTGAAGCTTTCTTT. Translating it yields CASSTTETRGHNTEAFF. The full variable domain, with the rest looked up from reference TRBV7-4 and TRBJ1-1, is GAGVSQSPRYKVAKRGRDVALRCDSISGHVTLYWYRQTLGQGSEVLTYSQSDAQRDKSGRPSGRFSAERPERSVSTLKIQRTEQGDSAVYLCASSTTETRGHNTEAFFGQGTRLTVV.

This clone was counted a single time. Here the CDR3 DNA reads TGTGCCAGCAGTGAAGAGCCGTACACTGAAGCTTTCTTT. Residues: CASSEEPYTEAFF. V gene TRBV6-1 combines with J gene TRBJ1-1; D unclear. The CDR3 is 13 residues long. Germline assignment: CDR1 MNHNS and CDR2 SASEGT. V was cut by 1 base and J by 3 bases, with 6 bases left in between.

This clone appeared a single time. The chain links TRBV3-1 (or the pseudogene TRBV3-2) to TRBJ1-6; D possibly corresponds to TRBD1 (6 bases). The CDR3 extends over 15 amino acids. Germline V CDR1 and CDR2: LGHDT, YNNKEL (reference sequence). Trimming pared 5 bases from V and 7 bases from J, leaving 15 bases between. The CDR3 loop is CASSEGESQNSPLHF. In DNA form, the CDR3 reads TGTGCCAGCAGCGAGGGGGAATCGCAAAATTCACCCCTCCACTTT.

In nucleotides, the CDR3 is TGTGCCAGCAGCTCGGGACAGAACAATGAGCAGTTCTTC. Translated, it gives CASSSGQNNEQFF. The chain couples TRBV7-9 to TRBJ2-1; TRBD1 agrees at 7 bases. The CDR3 contains 13 residues. After removal of 4 bases from V and 5 bases from J, the junction contained 2 bases not matched to a gene. Germline V gene data show CDR1 as SEHNR and CDR2 as FQNEAQ (reference sequence).

The chain couples TRBV7-9 to TRBJ2-1; a possible D gene is TRBD1 (6 bases). This CDR3 has 17 residues. From germline, CDR1 is SEHNR and CDR2 FQNEAQ (reference sequence). The germline V and J ends were trimmed by 5 bases and 3 bases, with 20 bases remaining between them. The CDR3 DNA is TGTGCCAGCAGCACAAACGTCGACAGGATTAACTACAATGAGCAGTTCTTC. The encoded protein is CASSTNVDRINYNEQFF.

This clone was observed a single time. As DNA, the CDR3 is TGTGCCAGCAGTTCCGGGGGTCTTGGTACGCAGTATTTT. It specifies CASSSGGLGTQYF. This chain joins TRBV12-3 or TRBV12-4 and TRBJ2-3; a possible D gene is TRBD2 (6 bases). The CDR3 runs 13 residues. V lost 4 bases and J lost 8, with 13 bases in between.